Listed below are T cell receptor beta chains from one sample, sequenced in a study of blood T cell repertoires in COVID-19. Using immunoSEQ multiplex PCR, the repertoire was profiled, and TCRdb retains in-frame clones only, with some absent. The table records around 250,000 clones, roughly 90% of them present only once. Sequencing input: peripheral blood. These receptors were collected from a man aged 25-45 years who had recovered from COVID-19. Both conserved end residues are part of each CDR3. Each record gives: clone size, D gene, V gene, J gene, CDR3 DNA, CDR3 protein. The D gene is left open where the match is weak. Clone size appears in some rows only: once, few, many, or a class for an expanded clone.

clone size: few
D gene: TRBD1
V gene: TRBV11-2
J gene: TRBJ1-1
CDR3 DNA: TGTGCCAGCAGCTGGCTCGGGACAGACACTGAAGCTTTCTTT
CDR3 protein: CASSWLGTDTEAFF

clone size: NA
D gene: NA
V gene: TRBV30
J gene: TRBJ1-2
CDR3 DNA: TGTGCCTGGACTGAGAGGAGCTATGGCTACACCTTC
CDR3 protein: CAWTERSYGYTF

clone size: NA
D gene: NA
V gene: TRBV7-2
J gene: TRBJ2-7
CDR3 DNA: TGTGCCAGCAGCCCCCGGGACACCTTAAACTACGAGCAGTACTTC
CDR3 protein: CASSPRDTLNYEQYF

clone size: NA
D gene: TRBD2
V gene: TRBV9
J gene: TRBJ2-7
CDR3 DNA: TGTGCCAGCAGCCTTGGACTAGCGCTATACGAGCAGTACTTC
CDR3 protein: CASSLGLALYEQYF

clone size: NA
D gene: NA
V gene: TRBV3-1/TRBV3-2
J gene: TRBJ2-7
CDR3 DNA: TGTGCCAGCAGCCGACTAGACAACTCCTACGAGCAGTACTTC
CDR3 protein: CASSRLDNSYEQYF

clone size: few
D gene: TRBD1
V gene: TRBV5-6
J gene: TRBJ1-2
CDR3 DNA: TGTGCCAGCAGCTTATTACTCACAGGGGGCTATGGCTACACCTTC
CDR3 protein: CASSLLLTGGYGYTF

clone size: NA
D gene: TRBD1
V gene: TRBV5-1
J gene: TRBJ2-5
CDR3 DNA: TGCGCCAGCAGCGACGAGACAGGGGAAGGGACCCAGTACTTC
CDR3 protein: CASSDETGEGTQYF

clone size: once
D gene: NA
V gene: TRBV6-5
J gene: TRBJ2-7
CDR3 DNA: TGTGCCAGCAGTTCCCTCGGAGAAGGGGGAGTCCACGAGCAGTACTTC
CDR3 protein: CASSSLGEGGVHEQYF

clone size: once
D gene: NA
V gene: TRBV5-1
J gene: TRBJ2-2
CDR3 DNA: TGCGCCAGCAGCTTGCCAGGGGACACCGGGGAGCTGTTTTTT
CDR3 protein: CASSLPGDTGELFF

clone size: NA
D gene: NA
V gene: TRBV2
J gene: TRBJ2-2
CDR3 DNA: TGTGCCAGCAGGTTTAGGGAGCTGTTTTTT
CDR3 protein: CASRFRELFF

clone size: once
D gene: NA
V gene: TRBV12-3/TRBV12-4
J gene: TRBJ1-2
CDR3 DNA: TGTGCCAGCAGTTTAGTTGAGGGCTACACCTTC
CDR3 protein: CASSLVEGYTF

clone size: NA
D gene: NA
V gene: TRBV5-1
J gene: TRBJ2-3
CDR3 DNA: TGCGCCAGCAGCTTGGACGACACTCGAGATACGCAGTATTTT
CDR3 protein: CASSLDDTRDTQYF

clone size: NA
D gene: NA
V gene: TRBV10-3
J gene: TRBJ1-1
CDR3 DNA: TGTGCCATAGCCCGGGACACTGAAGCTTTCTTT
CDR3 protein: CAIARDTEAFF

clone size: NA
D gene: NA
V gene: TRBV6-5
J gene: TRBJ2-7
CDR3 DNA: TGTGCCAGCAGTCCTCCCTATGGGAGATACGAGCAGTACTTC
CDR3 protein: CASSPPYGRYEQYF

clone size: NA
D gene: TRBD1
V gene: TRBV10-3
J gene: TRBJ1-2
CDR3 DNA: TGTGCCACCACAGGGGTATACTATGGCTACACCTTC
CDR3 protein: CATTGVYYGYTF

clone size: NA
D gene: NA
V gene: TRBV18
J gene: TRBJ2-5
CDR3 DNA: TGTGCCAGCTCACCGCTAAATGGGGGGTCGGAGACCCAGTACTTC
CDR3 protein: CASSPLNGGSETQYF

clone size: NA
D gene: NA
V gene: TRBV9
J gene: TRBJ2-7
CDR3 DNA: TGTGCCAGCAGCGTAGTCTATTACGAGCAGTACTTC
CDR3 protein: CASSVVYYEQYF

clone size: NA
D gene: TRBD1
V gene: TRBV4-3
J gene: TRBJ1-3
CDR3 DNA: TGCGCCAGCAGCCAAGAAGGGGGCCAAGGAAACACCATATATTTT
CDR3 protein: CASSQEGGQGNTIYF

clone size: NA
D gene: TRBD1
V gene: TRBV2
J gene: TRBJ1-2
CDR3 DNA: TGTGCCAGCAGTAGGACAGGGAACTTCTATGGCTACACCTTC
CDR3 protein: CASSRTGNFYGYTF

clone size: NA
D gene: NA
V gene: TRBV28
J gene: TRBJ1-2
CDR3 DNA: TGTGCCAGCAGTTACATAGGGACTAGCTATGGCTACACCTTC
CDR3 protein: CASSYIGTSYGYTF

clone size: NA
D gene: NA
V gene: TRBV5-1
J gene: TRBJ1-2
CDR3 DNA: TGCGCCAGCAGCTTGTTCAGGAATGGCTACACCTTC
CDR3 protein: CASSLFRNGYTF

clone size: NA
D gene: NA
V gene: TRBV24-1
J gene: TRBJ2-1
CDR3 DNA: TGTGCCACCAGTGGGGGGCGGGTCGAGGGCAATGAGCAGTTCTTC
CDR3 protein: CATSGGRVEGNEQFF

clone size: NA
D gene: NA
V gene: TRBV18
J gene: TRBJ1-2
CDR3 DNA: TGTGCCAGCTCAGTCGACAGGAATCCATCAATTAACTATGGCTACACCTTC
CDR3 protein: CASSVDRNPSINYGYTF

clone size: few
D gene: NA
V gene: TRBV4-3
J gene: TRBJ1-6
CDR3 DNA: TGCGCCAGCAGCCAAGAGGCAGGATTGGCGAGCTCCTATAATTCACCCCTCCACTTT
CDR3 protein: CASSQEAGLASSYNSPLHF

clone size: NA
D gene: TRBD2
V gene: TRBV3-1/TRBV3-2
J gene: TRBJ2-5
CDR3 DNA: TGTGCCAGCAGCCCCTGGGGTATAGCGGGGGAACAAGAGACCCAGTACTTC
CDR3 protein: CASSPWGIAGEQETQYF

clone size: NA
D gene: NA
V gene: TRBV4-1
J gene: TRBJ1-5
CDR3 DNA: TGCGCCAGCAGCCAATTTAGCGGGGAATCCAGCAATCAGCCCCAGCATTTT
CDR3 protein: CASSQFSGESSNQPQHF

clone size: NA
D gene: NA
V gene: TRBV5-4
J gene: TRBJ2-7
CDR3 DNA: TGTGCCAGCAGCTTGGGGGCACTTTCCTACGAGCAGTACTTC
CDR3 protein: CASSLGALSYEQYF

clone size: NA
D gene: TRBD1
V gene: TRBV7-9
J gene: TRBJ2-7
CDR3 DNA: TGTGCCAGCAGCTTAGCGGGACAGGGGGTCAAAGGTGGCTTTTACGAGCAGTACTTC
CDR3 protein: CASSLAGQGVKGGFYEQYF

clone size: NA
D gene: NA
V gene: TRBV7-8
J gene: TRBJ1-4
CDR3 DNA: TGTGCCAGCAGCTCCTACAGGGCAACTAATGAAAAACTGTTTTTT
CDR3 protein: CASSSYRATNEKLFF

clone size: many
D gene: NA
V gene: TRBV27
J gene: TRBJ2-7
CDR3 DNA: TGTGCCAGCAGTTTAACGTGGCAGGGGTACGAGCAGTACTTC
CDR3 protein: CASSLTWQGYEQYF

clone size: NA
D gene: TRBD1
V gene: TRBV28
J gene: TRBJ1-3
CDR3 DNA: TGTGCCAGCAGTATTACAGGGGTAAGCTCTGGAAACACCATATATTTT
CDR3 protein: CASSITGVSSGNTIYF

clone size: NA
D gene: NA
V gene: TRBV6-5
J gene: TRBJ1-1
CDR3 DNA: TGTGCCAGCAGTTTCGACATGAGCTCAGGTGAAGCTTTCTTT
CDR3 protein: CASSFDMSSGEAFF

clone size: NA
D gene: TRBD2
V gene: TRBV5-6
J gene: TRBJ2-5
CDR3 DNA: TGTGCCAGCAGCGGTGGACTAGGTCTGGAGACCCAGTACTTC
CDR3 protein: CASSGGLGLETQYF

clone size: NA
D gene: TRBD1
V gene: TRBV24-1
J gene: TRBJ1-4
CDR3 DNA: TGTGCCACCAGTGACTCCGGGACAGCGGATGAAAAACTGTTTTTT
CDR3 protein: CATSDSGTADEKLFF

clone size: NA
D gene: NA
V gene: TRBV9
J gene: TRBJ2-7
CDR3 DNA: TGTGCCAGCAGCCAGGCGGAGGGTACTAAGCAGTACTTC
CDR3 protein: CASSQAEGTKQYF

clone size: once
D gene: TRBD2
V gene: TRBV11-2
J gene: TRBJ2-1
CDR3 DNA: TGTGCCAGCAGCTTAGATAGGGTAGGGACTAGCGTTCCCAATGAGCAGTTCTTC
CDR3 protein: CASSLDRVGTSVPNEQFF

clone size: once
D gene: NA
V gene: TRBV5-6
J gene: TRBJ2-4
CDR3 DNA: TGTGCCAGCAGTGGTTCGGAGAACATTCAGTACTTC
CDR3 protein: CASSGSENIQYF

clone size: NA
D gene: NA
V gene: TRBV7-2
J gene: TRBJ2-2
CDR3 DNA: TGTGCCAGCAGCTTAGGACTTCTTAACACCGGGGAGCTGTTTTTT
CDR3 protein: CASSLGLLNTGELFF

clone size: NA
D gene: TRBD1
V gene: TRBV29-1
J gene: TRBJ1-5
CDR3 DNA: TGCAGCGCCGTTTCACAGGGGATGGGTCAGCCCCAGCATTTT
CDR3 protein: CSAVSQGMGQPQHF

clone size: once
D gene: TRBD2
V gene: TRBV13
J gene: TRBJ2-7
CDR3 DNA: TGTGCCAGCAGCTTTAATAGCGGGGGGAAGTCCTACGAGCAGTACTTC
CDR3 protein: CASSFNSGGKSYEQYF

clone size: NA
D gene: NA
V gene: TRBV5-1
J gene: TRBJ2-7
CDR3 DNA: TGCGCCAGCAGCCTGTACGGAGACTACGAGCAGTACTTC
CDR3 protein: CASSLYGDYEQYF

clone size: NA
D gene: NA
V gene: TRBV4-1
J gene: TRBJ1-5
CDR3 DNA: TGCGCCAGCCGAGAAGATAGCAATCAGCCCCAGCATTTT
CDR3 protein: CASREDSNQPQHF

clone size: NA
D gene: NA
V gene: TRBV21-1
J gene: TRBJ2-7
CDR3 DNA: TGTGCCAGCAGCCACCGTCTTAGGGGGCGCCCCTACGAGCAGTACTTC
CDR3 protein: CASSHRLRGRPYEQYF

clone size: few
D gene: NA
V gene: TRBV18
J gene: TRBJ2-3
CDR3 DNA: TGTGCCAGCTCACGACTGGACCATGGGGGGGATACGCAGTATTTT
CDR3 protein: CASSRLDHGGDTQYF

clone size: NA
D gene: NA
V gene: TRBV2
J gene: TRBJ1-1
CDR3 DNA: TGTGCCAGCACACATGACAAGAACACTGAAGCTTTCTTT
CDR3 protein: CASTHDKNTEAFF

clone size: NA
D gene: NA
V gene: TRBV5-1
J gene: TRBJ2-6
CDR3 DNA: TGCGCCAGCAGCTATCGGACAGCTGGGGCCAACGTCCTGACTTTC
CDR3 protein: CASSYRTAGANVLTF